Each of the 9 T cell receptor beta chains below was sequenced from the same sample in a study of blood T cell repertoires in COVID-19. Produced via immunoSEQ multiplex PCR; TCRdb's table is partial and in-frame only. The sample holds 300,000 or so clones, 89% seen once. The sequenced sample consisted of PBMCs or T cells enriched from blood (not recorded which). The origin of the receptors is a woman in her forties or fifties who had been exposed to COVID-19.

The chain is built from TRBV19 and TRBJ1-5, with 7 bases that match TRBD1. The CDR3 has 15 amino acids. The germline CDR1 and CDR2 sequences are LNHDA and SQIVND (reference sequence). The ends lost 3 bases at V and 4 bases at J; junction bases unmatched: 6. The CDR3 bases are TGTGCCAGTAGTATCCTCGGGACAGATAATCAGCCCCAGCATTTT. Translating gives CASSILGTDNQPQHF.

The J gene is TRBJ2-2, the V gene TRBV28; no clear D. V was shortened by 4 bases and J by 5 bases, with 8 bases between the two germline ends. In germline, CDR1 is MDHEN, CDR2 SYDVKM. The CDR3 extends over 13 amino acids. In DNA form, the CDR3 reads TGTGCCAGCAGTTCAGACTGGACCGGGGAGCTGTTTTTT. It encodes CASSSDWTGELFF.

This rearrangement joins TRBV5-5 to TRBJ2-5, with D uncertain. CDR1 SGHKS and CDR2 YYEKEE come from the germline V gene (reference sequence). This CDR3 is built from 13 residues. Between the trimmed V and J ends, which lost 0 bases and 5 bases, there was a span of 8 bases. The CDR3 DNA sequence: TGTGCCAGCAGCTTGGCCACCCAGGAGACCCAGTACTTC. It yields the protein CASSLATQETQYF.

The gene calls are TRBV28 and TRBJ1-5, with a tentative D call TRBD1 (5 bases). There are 15 residues in the CDR3. The V gene's germline CDR1 is MDHEN and CDR2 SYDVKM. V lost 5 bases, J lost 5 bases, and 16 bases lay in between. The CDR3 nucleotides are TGTGCCAGCAGTACCCGGGGGGGAGGGCATCAGCCCCAGCATTTT. Protein sequence: CASSTRGGGHQPQHF.

There are a few counts of this clone. This chain uses TRBV27 with TRBJ1-5, with D perhaps matching TRBD1 (5 bases). The CDR3 length is 15 residues. Germline CDR1 and CDR2: MNHEY and SMNVEV (reference sequence). V was cut by 6 bases and J by 4 bases, with 16 bases left in between. The CDR3 loop reads CASSQTGGVNQPQHF. The CDR3 DNA reads TGTGCCAGCAGCCAAACAGGTGGAGTAAATCAGCCCCAGCATTTT.

V and J are TRBV18 and TRBJ2-3; a possible D gene is TRBD2 (5 bases). Germline V lookup: CDR1 KGHSH, CDR2 LQKENI. This CDR3 region has 15 residues. The V end lost 0 bases, the J end lost 0 bases, and 7 bases lay between the germline ends. CDR3 DNA sequence: TGTGCCAGCTCACCACCTGGACTGAGCACAGATACGCAGTATTTT. It is translated as CASSPPGLSTDTQYF.

V gene TRBV5-5 combines with J gene TRBJ1-1; 9 bases align to TRBD1. Germline CDR1 is SGHKS and CDR2 is YYEKEE (reference sequence). CDR3 length equals 13 residues. The trim removed 3 bases at V and 11 bases at J, leaving 8 bases unmatched. This CDR3 reads CASSWDRVSDAFF. In DNA form, the CDR3 reads TGTGCCAGCAGCTGGGACAGGGTTAGTGACGCTTTCTTT.

This rearrangement joins TRBV11-2 to TRBJ2-1; 8 bases are a match to TRBD2. V lost 0 bases and J lost 0; bases outside the gene matches: 1. Germline V gene data show CDR1 as SGHAT and CDR2 as FQNNGV. The CDR3 sequence is 16 residues long. The DNA for the CDR3 is TGTGCCAGCAGCTTAGAACTAGCGGACTCCTACAATGAGCAGTTCTTC. Protein: CASSLELADSYNEQFF.

CDR3 residues: CASSDRDSYNEQFF. DNA of the CDR3: TGCGCCAGCAGCGACCGGGACAGCTACAATGAGCAGTTCTTC. The chain uses TRBV4-1 and TRBJ2-1; 7 nucleotides match TRBD1. The CDR3 extends over 14 amino acids. Germline V CDR1 and CDR2: MGHRA, YSYEKL. V dropped 5 bases and J dropped 3; count of bases not matched to a gene: 4.